This paragraph covers one T cell receptor (beta chain) sequence. The target antigen is unknown. Clones were read by immunoSEQ multiplex PCR, and TCRdb kept only the in-frame ones, dropping some. The data show 35,000 to 45,000 clones, roughly four fifths seen once. The record originates from a study of radiotherapy plus CTLA-4 blockade in lung cancer. Overall study context: The study recorded objective responses in 18% of patients and disease control in 25% to 35%. Overall study results and limits: TCR clones of tumor origin grew in blood after radiotherapy plus ipilimumab. In blood, early T cell clone dynamics reportedly predicted response best, together with interferon-beta.

V was pared by 7 bases and J by 5 bases, with 6 bases of the junction left unmatched. The CDR3 is 13 residues long. Germline V lookup: CDR1 MNHEY, CDR2 SVGAGI. Focal radiation with ipilimumab CTLA-4 blockade was given to patients with chemo-refractory metastatic non-small-cell lung cancer. The material sequenced was peripheral blood, taken from a patient treated with radiotherapy plus ipilimumab. The chain is built from TRBV6-5 and TRBJ2-7, with 9 bases matching TRBD1. The sequence came from a human donor with non-small cell lung cancer whose response to radiotherapy plus ipilimumab could not be evaluated. CDR3 sequence: CASNKDRGNEQYF. The CDR3 coding sequence is TGTGCCAGCAATAAAGACAGGGGGAACGAGCAGTACTTC.